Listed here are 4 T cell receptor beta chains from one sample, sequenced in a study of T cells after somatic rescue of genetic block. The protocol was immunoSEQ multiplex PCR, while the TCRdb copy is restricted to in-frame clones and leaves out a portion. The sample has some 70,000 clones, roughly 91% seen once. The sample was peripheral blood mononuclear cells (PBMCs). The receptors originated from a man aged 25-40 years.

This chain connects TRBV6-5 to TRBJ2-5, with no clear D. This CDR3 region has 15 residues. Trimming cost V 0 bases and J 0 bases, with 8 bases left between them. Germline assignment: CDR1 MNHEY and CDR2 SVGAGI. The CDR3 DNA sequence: TGTGCCAGCAGTTACTCGGCCAGGTACCAAGAGACCCAGTACTTC. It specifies CASSYSARYQETQYF.

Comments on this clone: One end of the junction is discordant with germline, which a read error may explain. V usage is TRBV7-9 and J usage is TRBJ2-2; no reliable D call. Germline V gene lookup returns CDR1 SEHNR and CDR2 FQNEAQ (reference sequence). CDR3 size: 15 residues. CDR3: CASSPARGNAGELFF. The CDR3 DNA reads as TGTGCCAGCAGTCCCGCTCGTGGGAACGCCGGGGAGCTGTTTTTT.

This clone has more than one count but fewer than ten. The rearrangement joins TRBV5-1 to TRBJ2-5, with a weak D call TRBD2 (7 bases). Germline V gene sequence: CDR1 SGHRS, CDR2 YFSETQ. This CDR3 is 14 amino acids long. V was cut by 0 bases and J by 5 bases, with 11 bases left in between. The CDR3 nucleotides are TGCGCCAGCAGCTTGGTCGGGGGGCACGAGACCCAGTACTTC. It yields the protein CASSLVGGHETQYF.

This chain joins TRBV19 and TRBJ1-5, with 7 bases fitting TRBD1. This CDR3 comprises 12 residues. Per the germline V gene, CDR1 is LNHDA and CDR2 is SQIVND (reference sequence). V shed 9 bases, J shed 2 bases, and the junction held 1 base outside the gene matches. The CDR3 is CASGQGNQPQHF. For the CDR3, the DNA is TGTGCCAGCGGACAGGGCAATCAGCCCCAGCATTTT.